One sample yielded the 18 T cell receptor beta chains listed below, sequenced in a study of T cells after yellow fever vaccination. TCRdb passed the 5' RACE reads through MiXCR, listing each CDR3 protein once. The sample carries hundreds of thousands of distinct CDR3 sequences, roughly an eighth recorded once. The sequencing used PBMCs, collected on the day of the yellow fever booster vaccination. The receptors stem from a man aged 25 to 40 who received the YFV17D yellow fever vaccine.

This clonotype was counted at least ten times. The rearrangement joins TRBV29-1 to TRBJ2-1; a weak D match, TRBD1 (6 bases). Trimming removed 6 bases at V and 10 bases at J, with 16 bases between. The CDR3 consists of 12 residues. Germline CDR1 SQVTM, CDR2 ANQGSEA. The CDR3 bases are TGCAGCGTCGCTTCGGACAGCACAGAGCAGTTCTTC. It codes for CSVASDSTEQFF.

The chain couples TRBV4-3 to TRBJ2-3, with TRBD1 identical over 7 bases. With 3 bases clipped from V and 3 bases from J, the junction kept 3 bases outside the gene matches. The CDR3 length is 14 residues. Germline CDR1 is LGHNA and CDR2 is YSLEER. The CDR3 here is CASSHNRGTDTQYF. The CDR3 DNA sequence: TGCGCCAGCAGCCATAACAGGGGAACAGATACGCAGTATTTT.

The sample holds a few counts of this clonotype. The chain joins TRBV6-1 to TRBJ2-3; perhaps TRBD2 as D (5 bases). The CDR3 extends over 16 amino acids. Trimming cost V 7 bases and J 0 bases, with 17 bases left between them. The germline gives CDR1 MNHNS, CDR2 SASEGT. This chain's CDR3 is CASTNLEAGSTDTQYF. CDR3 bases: TGTGCCAGCACCAACCTAGAGGCGGGTAGCACAGATACGCAGTATTTT.

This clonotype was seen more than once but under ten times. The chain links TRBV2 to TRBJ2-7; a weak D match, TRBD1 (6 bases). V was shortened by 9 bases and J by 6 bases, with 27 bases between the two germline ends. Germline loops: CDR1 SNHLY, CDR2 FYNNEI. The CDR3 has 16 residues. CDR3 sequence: CASPREMSGEGGEQYF. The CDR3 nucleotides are TGTGCCAGTCCTCGAGAAATGTCAGGGGAAGGCGGCGAGCAGTACTTC.

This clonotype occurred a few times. CDR3 sequence: CAISGGAGETQYF. The CDR3 DNA is TGTGCCATCAGTGGAGGGGCCGGGGAGACCCAGTACTTC. V gene TRBV10-3 combines with J gene TRBJ2-5; the D call may be TRBD1 or TRBD2 (5 bases each). The CDR3 has 13 amino acids. Germline loops: CDR1 ENHRY, CDR2 SYGVKD. Trimming took 4 bases from V and 5 from J, leaving 11 bases between them.

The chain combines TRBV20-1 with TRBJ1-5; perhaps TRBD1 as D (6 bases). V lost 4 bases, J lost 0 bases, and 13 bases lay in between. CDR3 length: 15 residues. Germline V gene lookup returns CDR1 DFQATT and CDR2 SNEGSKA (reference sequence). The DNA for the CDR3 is TGCAGTGCTACGGCGGTAGGGGGTAGCAATCAGCCCCAGCATTTT. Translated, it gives CSATAVGGSNQPQHF.

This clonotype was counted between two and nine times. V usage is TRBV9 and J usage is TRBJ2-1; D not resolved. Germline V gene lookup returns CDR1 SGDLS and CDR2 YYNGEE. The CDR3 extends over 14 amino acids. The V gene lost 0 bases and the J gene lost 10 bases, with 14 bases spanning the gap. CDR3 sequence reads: CASSVVPGWQEQFF. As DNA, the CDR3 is TGTGCCAGCAGCGTAGTCCCTGGCTGGCAGGAGCAGTTCTTC.

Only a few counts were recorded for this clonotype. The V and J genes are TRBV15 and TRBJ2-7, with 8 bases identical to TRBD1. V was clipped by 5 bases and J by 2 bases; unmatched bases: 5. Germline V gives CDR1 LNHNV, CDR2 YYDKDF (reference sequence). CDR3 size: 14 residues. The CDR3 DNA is TGTGCCACCAGCGTACAGGGGGGTCCCTACGAGCAGTACTTC. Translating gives CATSVQGGPYEQYF.

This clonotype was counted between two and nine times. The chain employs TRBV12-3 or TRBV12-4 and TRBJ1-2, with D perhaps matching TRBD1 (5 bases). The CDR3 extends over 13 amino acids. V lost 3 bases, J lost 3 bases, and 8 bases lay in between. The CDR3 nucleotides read TGTGCCAGCAGTTTCGGGGCAGACTATGGCTACACCTTC. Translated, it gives CASSFGADYGYTF.

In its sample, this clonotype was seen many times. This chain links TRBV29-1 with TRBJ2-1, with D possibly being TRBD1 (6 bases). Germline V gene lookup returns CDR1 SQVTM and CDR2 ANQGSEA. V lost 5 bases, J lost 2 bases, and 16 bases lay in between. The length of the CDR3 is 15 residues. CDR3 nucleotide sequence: TGCAGCGTTCGGATGGGACACTCGGCCTACAATGAGCAGTTCTTC. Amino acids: CSVRMGHSAYNEQFF.

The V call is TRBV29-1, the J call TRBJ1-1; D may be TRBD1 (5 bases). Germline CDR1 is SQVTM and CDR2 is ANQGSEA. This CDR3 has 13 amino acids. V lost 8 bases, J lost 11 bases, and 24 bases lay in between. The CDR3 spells CSYSRGRKLGAFF. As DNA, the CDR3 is TGCAGCTACTCTAGGGGCCGAAAACTTGGGGCTTTCTTT.

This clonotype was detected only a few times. In DNA form, the CDR3 reads TGCAGTGCTAGAGATTCTAGCGGGGATAGCTCCTACAATGAGCAGTTCTTC. It yields the protein CSARDSSGDSSYNEQFF. V usage is TRBV20-1 and J usage is TRBJ2-1; 9 bases align to TRBD2. J lost 0 bases, V lost 0 bases, and 6 bases had no gene match. Germline V gene sequence: CDR1 DFQATT, CDR2 SNEGSKA (reference sequence). The CDR3 is made up of 17 amino acids.

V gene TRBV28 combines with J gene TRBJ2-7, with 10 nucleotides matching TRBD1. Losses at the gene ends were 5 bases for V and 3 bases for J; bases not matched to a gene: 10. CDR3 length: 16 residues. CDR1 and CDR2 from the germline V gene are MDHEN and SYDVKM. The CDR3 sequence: CASSPRTGGAHYEQYF. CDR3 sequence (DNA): TGTGCCAGCAGTCCACGGACAGGGGGAGCCCACTACGAGCAGTACTTC.

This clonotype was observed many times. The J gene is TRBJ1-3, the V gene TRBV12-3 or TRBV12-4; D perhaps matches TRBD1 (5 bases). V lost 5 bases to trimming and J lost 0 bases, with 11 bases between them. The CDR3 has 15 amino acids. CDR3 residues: CASSLGANSGNTIYF. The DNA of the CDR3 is TGTGCCAGCAGTCTAGGGGCAAACTCTGGAAACACCATATATTTT.

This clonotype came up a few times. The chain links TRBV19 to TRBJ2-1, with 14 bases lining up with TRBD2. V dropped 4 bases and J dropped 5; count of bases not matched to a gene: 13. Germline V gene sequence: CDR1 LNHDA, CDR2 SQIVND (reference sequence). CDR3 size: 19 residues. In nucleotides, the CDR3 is TGTGCCAGTAGTAAACAACCCCCCGGACTAGCGGGAGGAGACAATGAGCAGTTCTTC. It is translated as CASSKQPPGLAGGDNEQFF.

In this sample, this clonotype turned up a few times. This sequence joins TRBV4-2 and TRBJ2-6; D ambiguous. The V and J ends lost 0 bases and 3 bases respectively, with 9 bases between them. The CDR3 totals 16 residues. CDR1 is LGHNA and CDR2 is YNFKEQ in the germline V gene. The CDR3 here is CASSQDLRVGANVLTF. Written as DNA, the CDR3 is TGTGCCAGCAGCCAAGATTTAAGGGTTGGGGCCAACGTCCTGACTTTC.

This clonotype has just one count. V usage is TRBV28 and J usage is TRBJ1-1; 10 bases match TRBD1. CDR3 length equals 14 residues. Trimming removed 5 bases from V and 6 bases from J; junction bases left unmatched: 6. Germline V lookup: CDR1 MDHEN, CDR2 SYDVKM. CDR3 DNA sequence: TGTGCCAGCAGTGACAGGGGGCGTTGGGCTGAAGCTTTCTTT. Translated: CASSDRGRWAEAFF. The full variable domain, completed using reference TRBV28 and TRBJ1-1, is DVKVTQSSRYLVKRTGEKVFLECVQDMDHENMFWYRQDPGLGLRLIYFSYDVKMKEKGDIPEGYSVSREKKERFSLILESASTNQTSMYLCASSDRGRWAEAFFGQGTRLTVV.

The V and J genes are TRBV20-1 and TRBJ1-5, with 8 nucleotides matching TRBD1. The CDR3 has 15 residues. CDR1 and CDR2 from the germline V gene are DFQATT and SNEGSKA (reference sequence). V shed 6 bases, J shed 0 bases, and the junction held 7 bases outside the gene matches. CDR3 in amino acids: CSAHQGAGSNQPQHF. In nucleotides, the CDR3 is TGCAGTGCGCACCAGGGGGCGGGTAGCAATCAGCCCCAGCATTTT.